The following is a T cell receptor (beta chain) sequence with its context. Its antigen is unidentified. This table comes from immunoSEQ multiplex PCR, and its TCRdb copy is limited to in-frame clones, with some not included. Among some 170,000 clones, 85% to 90% were seen once, and the ten largest hold approximately 4%. This sample was included in a study of T cell responses to AZD1222 COVID-19 vaccine. Germline loops: CDR1 SGHDT, CDR2 YYEEEE. This CDR3 has 12 residues. Trimming cost V 3 bases and J 2 bases, with 4 bases left between them. Study outcomes and limitations: Females made up more of the donors, who were largely white British, and clonal diversity may have come out too low. Only five or six individuals given AZD1222 were seropositive at baseline. Unmutated variant regions reportedly attract nearly half of all spike-specific TCRs. Researchers report vaccine-associated CD4 TCRs spanning spike, with dominance at 160-218 and 743-854.

This receptor was taken from an adult who received the MenACWY meningococcal vaccine as a control. Material: peripheral blood, obtained 28 days after the second dose of the MenACWY control vaccine. The rearrangement joins TRBV5-6 to TRBJ2-3, with D uncertain. Here the CDR3 DNA reads TGTGCCAGCAGCTGGGACACAGATACGCAGTATTTT. It codes for CASSWDTDTQYF.